Presented here are 13 T cell receptor beta chains from one specimen sequenced in a study of control samples from healthy donors and cancer patients. Only in-frame clones appear in the TCRdb table, and some are missing; sequencing was by immunoSEQ multiplex PCR. The table lists 100,000 to 150,000 clones, more than 90% of them singletons. The sequencing input was blood. Receptor source: a man aged 18 to 30 in good health.

The DNA for the CDR3 is TGTGCCAGCAGCTTAAAGAGGGGCTATGGCTACACCTTC. Protein sequence: CASSLKRGYGYTF. The V call is TRBV7-3, the J call TRBJ1-2; TRBD1 might be the D (5 bases). Per the germline V gene, CDR1 is SGHTA and CDR2 is FQGTGA. Trimming removed 1 base from V and 4 bases from J, with 7 bases in between. The CDR3 runs to 13 residues.

The gene calls are TRBV3-1 (or the pseudogene TRBV3-2) and TRBJ2-3, with 10 bases identical to TRBD2. This CDR3 is 16 amino acids long. V lost 5 bases, J lost 3 bases, and 8 bases stayed unmatched. Germline V gives CDR1 LGHDT, CDR2 YNNKEL (reference sequence). The CDR3 here is CASSSQRGGRTDTQYF. The CDR3 DNA reads TGTGCCAGCAGCTCCCAGCGGGGGGGCAGAACAGATACGCAGTATTTT.

The V gene is TRBV27, the J gene TRBJ2-7; 9 bases are a match to TRBD1. CDR3 size: 14 residues. Germline lookup yields CDR1 MNHEY and CDR2 SMNVEV (reference sequence). Germline trimming cut 5 bases from V and 3 bases from J; bases unmatched to any gene: 5. CDR3 region: CASSVDRGFYEQYF. The CDR3 nucleotides are TGTGCCAGCAGTGTCGACAGGGGGTTCTACGAGCAGTACTTC.

CDR3 sequence reads: CASSLTAGYTGELFF. Written as DNA, the CDR3 is TGCGCCAGCAGCTTGACAGCGGGGTACACCGGGGAGCTGTTTTTT. This chain joins TRBV5-1 and TRBJ2-2; the match to TRBD2 covers 7 bases. J gave up 3 bases and V 1 base, and 3 bases lay outside the gene matches. Germline CDR1 and CDR2: SGHRS and YFSETQ. CDR3 length: 15 residues.

The genes are TRBV6-1 and TRBJ2-2; 11 bases line up with TRBD2. Unmatched junction bases numbered 2, after V lost 2 bases and J lost 6 bases. The germline V gene encodes CDR1 MNHNS and CDR2 SASEGT. This CDR3 has 15 residues. The CDR3 DNA is TGTGCCAGCAGTGAATTTAGCGGGGGGGCCGGGGAGCTGTTTTTT. It encodes CASSEFSGGAGELFF.

The chain employs TRBV28 and TRBJ1-4; D not certain. Germline CDR1 MDHEN, CDR2 SYDVKM. V was clipped by 4 bases and J by 0 bases, with 6 bases between them. The CDR3 spans 14 residues. The CDR3 DNA reads as TGTGCCAGCAGTTATGGGGCAACTAATGAAAAACTGTTTTTT. Residues: CASSYGATNEKLFF.

This chain links TRBV3-1 (or the pseudogene TRBV3-2) with TRBJ1-4; 9 nucleotides agree with TRBD1. This CDR3 comprises 14 residues. Losses at the gene ends were 5 bases for V and 6 bases for J; bases not matched to a gene: 4. Germline assignment: CDR1 LGHDT and CDR2 YNNKEL (reference sequence). CDR3 amino acids: CASSSRDRDEKLFF. For the CDR3, the DNA is TGTGCCAGCAGCTCCCGGGACAGGGATGAAAAACTGTTTTTT.

This clone appeared a single time. In nucleotides, the CDR3 is TGTGCCAGCAGCGTAGCTTCCGTGGGGGGCTATGGCTACACCTTC. Protein product: CASSVASVGGYGYTF. This chain uses TRBV9 with TRBJ1-2; perhaps TRBD1 as D (5 bases). The CDR3 covers 15 residues. Germline V CDR1 and CDR2: SGDLS, YYNGEE. The V gene lost 0 bases and the J gene lost 4 bases, with 13 bases spanning the gap.

This sequence joins TRBV5-6 and TRBJ1-5; no clear D gene. Germline V gives CDR1 SGHDT, CDR2 YYEEEE. Deletions cut 4 bases from V and 3 bases from J, with 8 bases between. The CDR3 consists of 13 residues. Written as DNA, the CDR3 is TGTGCCAGCAGCACCCGGTCCAATCAGCCCCAGCATTTT. This translates into CASSTRSNQPQHF.

The chain couples TRBV3-1 (or the pseudogene TRBV3-2) to TRBJ2-7; D perhaps matches TRBD2 (7 bases). The CDR3 contains 17 residues. Germline CDR1 is LGHDT and CDR2 is YNNKEL (reference sequence). Trimming took off 0 bases at V and 0 bases at J, with 15 bases between the two ends. CDR3 nucleotides: TGTGCCAGCAGCCAAGATGAGGGGGGGCTGAGCTCCTACGAGCAGTACTTC. Amino acids: CASSQDEGGLSSYEQYF.

The chain couples TRBV5-1 to TRBJ2-7; D assignment may be TRBD1 or TRBD2 (5 bases each). The length of the CDR3 is 14 residues. V lost 2 bases and J 1 base, leaving 10 bases between the germline ends. Germline lookup yields CDR1 SGHRS and CDR2 YFSETQ. CDR3 sequence: CASSLVWGSYEQYF. CDR3 DNA sequence: TGCGCCAGCAGCTTAGTGTGGGGGTCCTACGAGCAGTACTTC.

V usage is TRBV11-2 and J usage is TRBJ1-6; 10 nucleotides line up with TRBD1. Trimming at V came to 4 bases and at J to 3 bases, leaving 12 bases not matched to a gene. Germline values: CDR1 SGHAT, CDR2 FQNNGV. The CDR3 consists of 19 residues. The CDR3 nucleotides are TGTGCCAGCAGCTCCGGGACAGGGGTCCCTCGGGGCTATAATTCACCCCTCCACTTT. Translation gives CASSSGTGVPRGYNSPLHF.

The chain employs TRBV7-9 and TRBJ2-7; 10 nucleotides align to TRBD1. J was trimmed by 5 bases and V by 5 bases; bases with no gene match: 9. CDR1 is SEHNR, CDR2 FQNEAQ, per germline (reference sequence). The CDR3 contains 15 residues. In DNA, the CDR3 is TGTGCCAGCAGCCCTCCCGGGACAGGGGTGCACGAGCAGTACTTC. Protein product: CASSPPGTGVHEQYF.